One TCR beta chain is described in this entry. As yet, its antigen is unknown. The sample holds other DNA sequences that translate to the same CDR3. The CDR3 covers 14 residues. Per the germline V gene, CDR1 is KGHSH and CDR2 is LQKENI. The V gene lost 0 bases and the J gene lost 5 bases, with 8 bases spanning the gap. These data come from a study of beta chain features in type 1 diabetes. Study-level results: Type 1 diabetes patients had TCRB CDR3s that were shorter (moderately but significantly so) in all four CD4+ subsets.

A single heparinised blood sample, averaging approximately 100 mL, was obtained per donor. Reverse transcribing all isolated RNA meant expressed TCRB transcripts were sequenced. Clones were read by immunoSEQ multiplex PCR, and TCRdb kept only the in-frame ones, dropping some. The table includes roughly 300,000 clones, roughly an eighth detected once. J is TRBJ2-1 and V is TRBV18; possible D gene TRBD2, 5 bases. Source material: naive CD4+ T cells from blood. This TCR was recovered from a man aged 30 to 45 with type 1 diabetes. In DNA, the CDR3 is TGTGCCAGCTCACCACCAACGGGAAACAATGAGCAGTTCTTC. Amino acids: CASSPPTGNNEQFF.